This T cell receptor (beta chain) was retrieved from a study of shared T cell receptors in the human thymus. Sequencing used immunoSEQ multiplex PCR; TCRdb keeps in-frame clones, though not all of them. The sample holds more than 550,000 clones, about 87% seen once. These same data were also listed under a study on human thymus T cells. That paper states: It was from resections taken during corrective heart surgery that the thymus tissue came. Gene usage for V and J segments appeared biased in thymic and blood repertoires. Overlap was high between thymic repertoires from unrelated individuals, as reported in related research.

The TCR was taken from a boy in the first two years of life with a congenital heart defect. Sequencing was carried out using thymocytes.

CDR3 coding DNA: TGTGCCAGCAACACTCCGGGACAGTACGAGCAGTACTTC. It encodes CASNTPGQYEQYF. This rearrangement joins TRBV28 to TRBJ2-7; 7 bases are shared with TRBD1. The J segment lost 4 bases and the V segment lost 7 bases, leaving 7 bases of the junction unmatched. The germline V gene encodes CDR1 MDHEN and CDR2 SYDVKM. The CDR3 loop spans 13 amino acids.